Listed below are T cell receptor beta chains from one sample, sequenced in a study of early T cells in non-severe SARS-CoV-2 infection. Using its own MiXCR run on the 5' RACE reads, TCRdb lists one record per CDR3 protein. Altogether under 85,000 distinct CDR3 sequences are present, roughly a tenth being singletons, with the ten largest covering about 5.6%. The sequenced sample was whole blood. The receptors derive from an adult who was a healthcare worker with PCR-confirmed SARS-CoV-2 infection or an uninfected control (not recorded which). CDR3s include the opening cysteine and the closing phenylalanine or tryptophan.

TRBJ2-3,TRBV9,CASSVEVTGVDTQYF
TRBJ2-2,TRBV4-2,CASSRGAGDTGELFF
TRBJ1-3,TRBV20-1,CSASGGPTTGNTIYF
TRBJ1-5,TRBV20-1,CSAEVPDRGLNQPQHF
TRBJ2-3,TRBV13,CASSLVRTDTQYF
TRBJ2-7,TRBV9,CASRTSGREQYF
TRBJ2-3,TRBV7-2,CASSLDPGPTDTQYF
TRBJ2-2,TRBV10-3,CAIAGTYNTGELFF
TRBJ2-1,TRBV10-2,CASSGTSGIRNEQFF
TRBJ2-2,TRBV29-1,CSVEPREATGELFF
TRBJ2-7,TRBV27,CASSTQAYYEQYF
TRBJ2-2,TRBV11-2,CASSFLDTGELFF
TRBJ1-2,TRBV5-1,CASSLDWTGTYGYTF
TRBJ1-1,TRBV14,CASSQDLENTEAFF
TRBJ2-3,TRBV5-1,CASRRTSGGEDTQYF
TRBJ2-3,TRBV5-1,CASSLTRNRPDTQYF
TRBJ2-3,TRBV5-1,CASSLDGDTQYF
TRBJ1-5,TRBV7-3,CASSPDGKYSNQPQHF
TRBJ2-1,TRBV11-2,CASSLAPRTSSYNEQFF
TRBJ2-2,TRBV5-1,CASSLPLGGTGELFF
TRBJ2-2,TRBV7-3,CACSHSPNTGELFF
TRBJ2-3,TRBV29-1,CSVAEGPEITQYF